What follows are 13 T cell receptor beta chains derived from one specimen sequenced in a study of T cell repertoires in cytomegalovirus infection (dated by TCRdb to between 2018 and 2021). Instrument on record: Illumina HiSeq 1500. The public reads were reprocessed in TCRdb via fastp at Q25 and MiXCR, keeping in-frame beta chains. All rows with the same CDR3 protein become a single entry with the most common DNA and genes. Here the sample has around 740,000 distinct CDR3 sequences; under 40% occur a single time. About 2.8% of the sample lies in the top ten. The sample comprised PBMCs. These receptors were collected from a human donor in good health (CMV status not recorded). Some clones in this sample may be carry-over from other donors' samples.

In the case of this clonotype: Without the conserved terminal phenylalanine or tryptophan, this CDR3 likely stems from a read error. CDR3 nucleotide sequence: TGTGCCACCAGCAGTCGGGGGGGCGGGGAGACCCAGTACTTA. Translating gives CATSSRGGGETQYL. V usage is TRBV15 and J usage is TRBJ2-5; 8 bases are a match to TRBD2. J gave up 5 bases and V 3 bases, and 5 bases lay outside the gene matches. Germline V gene data show CDR1 as LNHNV and CDR2 as YYDKDF (reference sequence). CDR3 size: 14 residues.

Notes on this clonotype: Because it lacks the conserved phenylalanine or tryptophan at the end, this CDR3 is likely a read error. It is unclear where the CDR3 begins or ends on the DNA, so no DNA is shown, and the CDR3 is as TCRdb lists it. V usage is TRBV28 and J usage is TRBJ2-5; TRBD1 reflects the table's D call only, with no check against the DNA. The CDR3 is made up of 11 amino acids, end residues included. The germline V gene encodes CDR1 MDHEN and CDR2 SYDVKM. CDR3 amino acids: CASSSPGRRYL.

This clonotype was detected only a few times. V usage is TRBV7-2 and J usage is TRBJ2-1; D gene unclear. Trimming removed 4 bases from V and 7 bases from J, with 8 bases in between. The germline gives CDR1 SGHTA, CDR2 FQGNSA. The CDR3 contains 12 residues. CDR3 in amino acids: CASSSYLNEQFF. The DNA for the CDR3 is TGTGCCAGCAGCTCCTATTTGAATGAGCAGTTCTTC.

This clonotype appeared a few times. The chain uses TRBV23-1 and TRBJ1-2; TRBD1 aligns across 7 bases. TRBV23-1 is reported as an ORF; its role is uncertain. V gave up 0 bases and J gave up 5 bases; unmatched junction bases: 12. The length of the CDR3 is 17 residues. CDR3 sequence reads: CASSQSRSPRQGYGYTF. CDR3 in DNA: TGCGCCAGCAGTCAATCGCGGTCACCGAGACAGGGATATGGCTACACCTTC.

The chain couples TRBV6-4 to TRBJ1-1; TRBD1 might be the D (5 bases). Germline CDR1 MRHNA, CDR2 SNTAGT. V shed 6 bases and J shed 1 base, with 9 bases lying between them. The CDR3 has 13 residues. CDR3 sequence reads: CASRMGPNTEAFF. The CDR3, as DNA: TGTGCCAGCAGGATGGGACCGAACACTGAAGCTTTCTTT.

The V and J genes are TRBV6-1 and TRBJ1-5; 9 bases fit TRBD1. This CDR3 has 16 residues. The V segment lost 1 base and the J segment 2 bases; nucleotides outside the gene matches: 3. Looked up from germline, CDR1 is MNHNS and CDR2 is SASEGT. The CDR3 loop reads CASSEVWTGGNQPQHF. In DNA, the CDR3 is TGTGCCAGCAGTGAAGTGTGGACAGGGGGCAATCAGCCCCAGCATTTT.

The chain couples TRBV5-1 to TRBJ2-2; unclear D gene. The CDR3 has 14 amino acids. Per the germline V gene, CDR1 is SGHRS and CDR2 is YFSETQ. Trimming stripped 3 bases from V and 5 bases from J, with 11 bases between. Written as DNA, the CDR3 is TGCGCCAGCAGCTCTGTCCAGACAACCGGGGAGCTGTTTTTT. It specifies CASSSVQTTGELFF.

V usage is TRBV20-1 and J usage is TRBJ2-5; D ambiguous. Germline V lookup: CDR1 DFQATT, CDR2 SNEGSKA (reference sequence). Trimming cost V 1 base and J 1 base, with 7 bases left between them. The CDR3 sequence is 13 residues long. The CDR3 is CSARGPSQETQYF. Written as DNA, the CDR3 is TGCAGTGCTAGAGGCCCAAGCCAAGAGACCCAGTACTTC.

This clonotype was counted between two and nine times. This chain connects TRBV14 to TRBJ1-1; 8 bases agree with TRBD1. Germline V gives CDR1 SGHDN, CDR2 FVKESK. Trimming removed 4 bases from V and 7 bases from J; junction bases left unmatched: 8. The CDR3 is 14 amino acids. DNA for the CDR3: TGTGCCAGCAGCCGGGGACAGGCAGTCGATGAAGCTTTCTTT. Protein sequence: CASSRGQAVDEAFF. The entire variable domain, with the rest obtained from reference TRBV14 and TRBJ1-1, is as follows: EAGVTQFPSHSVIEKGQTVTLRCDPISGHDNLYWYRRVMGKEIKFLLHFVKESKQDESGMPNNRFLAERTGGTYSTLKVQPAELEDSGVYFCASSRGQAVDEAFFGQGTRLTVV.

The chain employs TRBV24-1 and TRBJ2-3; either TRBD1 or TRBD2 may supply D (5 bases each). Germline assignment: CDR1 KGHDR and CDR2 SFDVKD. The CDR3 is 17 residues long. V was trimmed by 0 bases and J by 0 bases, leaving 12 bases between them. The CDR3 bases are TGTGCCACCAGTGATTTGTCCGGGGCTCCTAGCACAGATACGCAGTATTTT. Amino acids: CATSDLSGAPSTDTQYF.

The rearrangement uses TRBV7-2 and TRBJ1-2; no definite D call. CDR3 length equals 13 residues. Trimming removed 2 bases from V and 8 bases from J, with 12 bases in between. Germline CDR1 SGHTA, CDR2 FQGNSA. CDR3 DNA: TGTGCCAGCAGCTTATCGGGAAAACGGGGCTACACCTTC. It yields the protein CASSLSGKRGYTF.

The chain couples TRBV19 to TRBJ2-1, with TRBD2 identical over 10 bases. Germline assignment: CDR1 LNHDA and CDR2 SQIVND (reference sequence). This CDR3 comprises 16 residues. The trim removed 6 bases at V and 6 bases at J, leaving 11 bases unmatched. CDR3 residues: CASSILASGRGNEQFF. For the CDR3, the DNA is TGTGCCAGTAGCATCCTAGCTAGCGGGAGAGGCAATGAGCAGTTCTTC.

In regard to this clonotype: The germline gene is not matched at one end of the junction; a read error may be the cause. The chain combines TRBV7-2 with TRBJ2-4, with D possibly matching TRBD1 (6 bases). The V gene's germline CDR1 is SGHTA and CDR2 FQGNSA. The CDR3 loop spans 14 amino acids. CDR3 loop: CASILGAAKNSQYF. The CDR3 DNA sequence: TGTGCCAGCATCTTGGGGGCAGCCAAAAACAGTCAGTACTTC.